This T cell receptor beta chain is from a study of cytomegalovirus exposure and HLA in healthy donors. Findings of the study overall: In a later analysis, across HLA loci, associated TCR counts were highest for DRB1, lowest for HLA-C.

The germline gives CDR1 MNHNS, CDR2 SASEGT. Trimming took 6 bases from V and 10 from J, leaving 19 bases between them. The CDR3 loop spans 15 amino acids. Comment on this clone: What it recognizes is unknown.

PCR employed 60 Vbeta and 13 Jbeta primers. The repertoire was sequenced with immunoSEQ multiplex PCR; TCRdb's copy has only in-frame clones and lacks some. The sample consists of about 150,000 clones, 60% to 85% of them appearing once. The chain recombines TRBV6-1 with TRBJ1-6; TRBD1 is a possible D gene (5 bases). The source is a man aged 40-55 years in good health and CMV-seronegative. The sequenced material came from PBMCs. CDR3 in DNA: TGTGCCAGCAGGAGGACATCTTTATCGGAATCACCCCTCCACTTT. This codes for CASRRTSLSESPLHF.